Listed below are T cell receptor beta chains from one sample, sequenced in a study of CD8 T cells in Susac syndrome. TCRdb re-derived calls from the immunoSEQ multiplex PCR reads in MiXCR, one entry per CDR3 protein. Among 400,000 to 550,000 distinct CDR3 sequences listed, around 85% were seen once. The sequenced sample consisted of CD8+ T cells from PBMCs. Source of these receptors: a human donor with multiple sclerosis. CDR3s include the opening cysteine and the closing phenylalanine or tryptophan. Each record gives: V gene, J gene, CDR3 protein.

TRBV10-3	TRBJ2-2	CAIKLGAAGELFF
TRBV11-2	TRBJ2-5	CASSRLTVEGETQYF
TRBV10-3	TRBJ1-2	CAISGGEGYTF
TRBV6-1	TRBJ2-7	CASSDFGGLYEQYF
TRBV6-2/TRBV6-3	TRBJ2-3	CAAVRGGPTDTQYF
TRBV4-1	TRBJ1-4	CASSQPIGKPEKLFF
TRBV20-1	TRBJ2-7	CSARGPGTAVHYEQYF
TRBV11-2	TRBJ2-5	CASSLYQETQYF
TRBV2	TRBJ1-2	CASRGQDPYGYTF
TRBV15	TRBJ2-7	CATSGTEKGPYEQYF
TRBV29-1	TRBJ2-2	CSVEGLASDGELFF
TRBV30	TRBJ1-1	CAWSVRGQRNTEAFF
TRBV4-1	TRBJ2-7	CASSQGSSGAYEQYF
TRBV5-5	TRBJ2-7	CASSPPGQDAYEQYF
TRBV28	TRBJ2-3	CASSLLPGTSATDTQYF
TRBV7-8	TRBJ2-5	CASKGEGMETQYF
TRBV6-2/TRBV6-3	TRBJ2-7	CASSSVYEQYF
TRBV27	TRBJ2-4	CASSFLGGKNIQYF
TRBV12-3/TRBV12-4	TRBJ2-7	CASTPSGQGAGEQYF
TRBV29-1	TRBJ2-1	CSVEDENRDNEQFF
TRBV3-1	TRBJ1-2	CASSQVEAPYGYTF
TRBV4-2	TRBJ1-1	CASSQAGTEDLNTEAFF
TRBV2	TRBJ1-1	CASSRQLMNTEAFF
TRBV5-1	TRBJ2-7	CASSLGPGLAGAQYVYGQYF
TRBV4-1	TRBJ2-1	CASSPRAVDNEQFF
TRBV21-1	TRBJ2-3	CASSNIRREGRTDTQYF
TRBV19	TRBJ2-1	CASTLNYNEQFF